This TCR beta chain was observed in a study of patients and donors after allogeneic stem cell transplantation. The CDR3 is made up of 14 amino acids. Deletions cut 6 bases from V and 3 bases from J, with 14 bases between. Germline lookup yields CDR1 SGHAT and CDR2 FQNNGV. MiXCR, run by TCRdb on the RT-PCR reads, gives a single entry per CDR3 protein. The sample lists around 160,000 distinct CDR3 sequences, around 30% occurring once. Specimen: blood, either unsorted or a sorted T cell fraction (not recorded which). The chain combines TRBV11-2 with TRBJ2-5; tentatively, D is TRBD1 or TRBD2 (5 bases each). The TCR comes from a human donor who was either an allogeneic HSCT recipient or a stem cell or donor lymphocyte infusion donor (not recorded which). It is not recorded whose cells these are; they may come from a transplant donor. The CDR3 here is CASSATWGKETQYF. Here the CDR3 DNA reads TGTGCCAGCAGTGCGACGTGGGGGAAAGAGACCCAGTACTTC.